This TCR beta chain was captured by sequencing in a study of T cell responses to AZD1222 COVID-19 vaccine. Study-level findings and limits: Recipients of AZD1222 seropositive at baseline numbered only 6 or 7. Sampled repertoires all dated from after the peak T cell response. There were vaccine-associated CD4 TCRs across spike, dominant at 160-218 and 743-854. Among the donors, most were white British and more were female, and clonal diversity was possibly underestimated.

Germline loops: CDR1 SGHRS, CDR2 YFSETQ. There are 16 residues in the CDR3. Losses at the gene ends were 4 bases for V and 1 base for J; bases not matched to a gene: 8. TCRdb's copy holds only in-frame clones and misses some; the assay was immunoSEQ multiplex PCR. Among roughly 99,000 clones listed, around 90% were seen once. As concerns this clone: The antigen remains unidentified.

Sequences were derived from peripheral blood, sampled on day 0 of AZD1222 vaccination. This rearrangement joins TRBV5-1 to TRBJ2-1; 7 bases are shared with TRBD1. The TCR was taken from an adult in good health. The CDR3 spells CASSRATGLSYNEQFF. CDR3 DNA: TGCGCCAGCAGCAGGGCGACAGGGCTTTCCTACAATGAGCAGTTCTTC. The full variable domain, with the rest looked up from reference TRBV5-1 and TRBJ2-1, is KAGVTQTPRYLIKTRGQQVTLSCSPISGHRSVSWYQQTPGQGLQFLFEYFSETQRNKGNFPGRFSGRQFSNSRSEMNVSTLELGDSALYLCASSRATGLSYNEQFFGPGTRLTVL.